The sequence of this T cell receptor beta chain was determined in a study of T cells after yellow fever vaccination. Overall study results and limits: Although the secondary response was weaker, it peaked faster, at day 5 versus 15.

This clonotype has a handful of counts. Its specificity is not known. MiXCR, run by TCRdb on the 5' RACE reads, gives a single entry per CDR3 protein. The sample includes roughly 500,000 distinct CDR3 sequences, roughly 19% of them seen just once. The sequence came from a man younger than 40 who received the YFV17D yellow fever vaccine. The sequencing here drew on PBMCs, taken 15 days after the yellow fever booster vaccination.

Here the CDR3 reads CASSHPSGAGDTQYF. CDR3 coding DNA: TGTGCCAGCAGTCACCCTAGCGGGGCGGGAGATACGCAGTATTTT. The chain links TRBV12-3 or TRBV12-4 to TRBJ2-3; 9 bases align to TRBD2. This CDR3 has 15 amino acids. V was clipped by 5 bases and J by 5 bases; unmatched bases: 8.